The 21 T cell receptor beta chains below were found in one sample sequenced in a study of molecular identifiers for immune sequencing clone quantification. TCRdb used MiXCR to reprocess the PCR reads, holding one entry per CDR3 protein. Counted here are 70,000 to 90,000 distinct CDR3 sequences, roughly a fifth occurring once; the ten biggest clones make up 0.85% to 1.2%. The sequencing sample was made of naive CD8+ T cells from blood, with Jurkat cell RNA spiked in. The sample's subset: FACS-sorted CD8+CD4-CCR7+CD45RA+ naive T cells. Source of these receptors: a human donor in good health. Some libraries in this study had Jurkat cell RNA spiked in.

There are many counts of this clonotype. The rearrangement joins TRBV6-5 to TRBJ2-3, with D possibly matching TRBD2 (5 bases). The CDR3 spans 14 residues. Trimming removed 0 bases from V and 3 bases from J, with 7 bases in between. Germline CDR1 and CDR2: MNHEY and SVGAGI. The CDR3 region is CASSYSGETDTQYF. CDR3 sequence (DNA): TGTGCCAGCAGTTACTCCGGGGAAACAGATACGCAGTATTTT.

This clonotype was detected ten times or more. The chain has TRBV27 and TRBJ2-1, with a tentative D call TRBD2 (6 bases). The CDR3 spans 16 residues. Germline V gene data show CDR1 as MNHEY and CDR2 as SMNVEV (reference sequence). V was cut by 2 bases and J by 1 base, with 12 bases left in between. The CDR3 reads CASSLVSRGSYNEQFF. CDR3 DNA: TGTGCCAGCAGTTTAGTAAGTCGGGGGTCCTACAATGAGCAGTTCTTC.

As for this clonotype: This may come from a read error, since a much larger clone is one base off. The V and J genes are TRBV7-8 and TRBJ2-7; perhaps TRBD1 as D (5 bases). Trimming pared 3 bases from V and 2 bases from J, leaving 11 bases between. The germline gives CDR1 SGHVS, CDR2 FQNEAQ. This CDR3 spans 14 amino acids. The CDR3 protein is CASSFGTGTYEQYF. CDR3 nucleotides: TGTGCCAGCAGCTTCGGCACAGGAACCTACGAGCAGTACTTC.

This clonotype was counted at least ten times. V gene TRBV14 combines with J gene TRBJ2-5, with a weak D call TRBD1 (5 bases). The CDR3 is 14 amino acids. V lost 4 bases and J lost 2, with 11 bases in between. The germline CDR1 and CDR2 sequences are SGHDN and FVKESK. This CDR3 is CASSLRQTQETQYF. CDR3 DNA sequence: TGTGCCAGCAGCCTGAGACAGACACAAGAGACCCAGTACTTC.

In this sample, this clonotype turned up a few times. The chain recombines TRBV27 with TRBJ1-4, with D perhaps matching TRBD1 (6 bases). The V gene lost 4 bases and the J gene lost 4 bases, with 16 bases spanning the gap. CDR3 length: 16 residues. Germline V gives CDR1 MNHEY, CDR2 SMNVEV (reference sequence). This CDR3 is CASSSGGGALNEKLFF. The CDR3 region has the DNA TGTGCCAGCAGTTCAGGAGGGGGGGCCCTTAATGAAAAACTGTTTTTT.

Details on this clonotype: One junction end disagrees with the germline gene, perhaps due to a read error. This chain joins TRBV27 and TRBJ2-3, with TRBD2 identical over 8 bases. This CDR3 region has 16 residues. Germline V gene sequence: CDR1 MNHEY, CDR2 SMNVEV (reference sequence). The CDR3 nucleotides read TGTGCCTGCAGTTTTTCTTCGGGGGGGTTACAGGGTACGCAGTATTTT. Protein product: CACSFSSGGLQGTQYF.

This clonotype was counted at least ten times. This rearrangement joins TRBV9 to TRBJ1-5, with unresolved D. CDR1 SGDLS and CDR2 YYNGEE come from the germline V gene. The CDR3 contains 15 residues. Trimming cost V 0 bases and J 4 bases, with 11 bases left between them. CDR3: CASSVGADGNQPQHF. Here the CDR3 DNA reads TGTGCCAGCAGCGTAGGGGCAGACGGAAATCAGCCCCAGCATTTT.

This clonotype was recorded at least ten times. The chain recombines TRBV12-3 or TRBV12-4 with TRBJ2-7; 7 bases are a match to TRBD2. The CDR3 loop spans 12 amino acids. J was trimmed by 7 bases and V by 3 bases; bases with no gene match: 3. CDR3 amino acids: CASSLGGDEQYF. The CDR3 DNA reads TGTGCCAGCAGTTTGGGGGGGGATGAGCAGTACTTC.

With regard to this clonotype: A junction boundary mismatches the germline segment, possibly from a read error. The chain employs TRBV20-1 and TRBJ2-1; TRBD2 matches 7 bases. Germline V gives CDR1 DFQATT, CDR2 SNEGSKA (reference sequence). This CDR3 region has 16 residues. The CDR3 region is CSARGRGKTTYDEQFF. The CDR3 coding sequence is TGCAGTGCTAGGGGGCGGGGGAAAACGACCTACGATGAGCAGTTCTTC.

This clonotype has at least ten counts. The chain combines TRBV28 with TRBJ1-1; D might be TRBD1 (5 bases). Germline-derived CDR1 and CDR2 are MDHEN and SYDVKM. Between the trimmed V and J ends, which lost 8 bases and 6 bases, there was a span of 19 bases. The CDR3 has 14 residues. CDR3 sequence: CASSNRGLGPEAFF. The CDR3 DNA follows: TGTGCCAGCTCAAACCGGGGCCTAGGCCCTGAAGCTTTCTTT. The full variable domain, rest sourced from reference TRBV28 and TRBJ1-1, is DVKVTQSSRYLVKRTGEKVFLECVQDMDHENMFWYRQDPGLGLRLIYFSYDVKMKEKGDIPEGYSVSREKKERFSLILESASTNQTSMYLCASSNRGLGPEAFFGQGTRLTVV.

This clonotype was seen more than once but under ten times. V usage is TRBV6-1 and J usage is TRBJ1-1; 11 positions match TRBD1. Germline CDR1 and CDR2: MNHNS and SASEGT. Trimming took 10 bases from V and 3 from J; bases not matched to a gene: 7. The CDR3 runs 14 residues. In DNA form, the CDR3 reads TGTGCCAACGGACAGGGGGCATCGTACACTGAAGCTTTCTTT. As protein: CANGQGASYTEAFF.

To note about this clonotype: A much larger clone is a single base away; this may be a read error. V and J are TRBV9 and TRBJ2-2, with 8 bases lining up with TRBD2. CDR1 SGDLS and CDR2 YYNGEE come from the germline V gene. There are 14 residues in the CDR3. CDR3 sequence reads: CASSAGLVPGELCF. CDR3 DNA sequence: TGTGCCAGCAGCGCGGGACTAGTGCCCGGGGAGCTGTGTTTT.

This chain uses TRBV10-3 with TRBJ2-7; possible D gene TRBD1, 7 bases. The CDR3 contains 16 residues. V lost 10 bases and J 3 bases, leaving 25 bases between the germline ends. Per germline, CDR1 ENHRY and CDR2 SYGVKD. CDR3 bases: TGTGCCACCACGACAGGGAGTAGCTCTAGCGTCTACGAGCAGTACTTC. Translated, it gives CATTTGSSSSVYEQYF.

This chain joins TRBV27 and TRBJ1-1; D uncertain. The length of the CDR3 is 13 residues. With 6 bases removed from V and 0 bases from J, the gap between germline ends came to 8 bases. Germline V gives CDR1 MNHEY, CDR2 SMNVEV (reference sequence). The CDR3 spells CASRRGLNTEAFF. In DNA, the CDR3 is TGTGCCAGCAGGCGGGGATTGAACACTGAAGCTTTCTTT.

This clonotype was observed at least ten times. V usage is TRBV29-1 and J usage is TRBJ1-2; no firm D call. This CDR3 has 13 residues. V was cut by 1 base and J by 1 base, with 7 bases left in between. CDR1 is SQVTM and CDR2 is ANQGSEA in the germline V gene. CDR3 loop: CSVEGGVNYGYTF. The DNA for the CDR3 is TGCAGCGTTGAAGGAGGCGTTAACTATGGCTACACCTTC. Complete variable domain (other parts from reference TRBV29-1 and TRBJ1-2): SAVISQKPSRDICQRGTSLTIQCQVDSQVTMMFWYRQQPGQSLTLIATANQGSEATYESGFVIDKFPISRPNLTFSTLTVSNMSPEDSSIYLCSVEGGVNYGYTFGSGTRLTVV.

In its sample, this clonotype was seen many times. The genes are TRBV30 and TRBJ2-3; D remains unclear. CDR1 and CDR2 from the germline V gene are GTSNPN and SVGIG (reference sequence). Trimming cost V 2 bases and J 2 bases, with 5 bases left between them. The CDR3 has 12 amino acids. For the CDR3, the DNA is TGTGCCTGGAGTAGCAACACAGATACGCAGTATTTT. Protein: CAWSSNTDTQYF.

This clonotype was seen a handful of times. V and J are TRBV11-2 and TRBJ2-7, with D perhaps TRBD2 (5 bases). The length of the CDR3 is 17 residues. V lost 2 bases to trimming and J lost 0 bases, with 17 bases between them. Germline-derived CDR1 and CDR2 are SGHAT and FQNNGV. The CDR3 loop is CASSLPEGLESSYEQYF. Here the CDR3 DNA reads TGTGCCAGCAGCTTACCCGAAGGACTCGAGAGCTCCTACGAGCAGTACTTC.

The chain's CDR3 is CASSPRDRFHNSNTGELFF. As DNA, the CDR3 is TGTGCCAGCAGCCCAAGGGACAGGTTCCACAACTCGAACACCGGGGAGCTGTTTTTT. V and J are TRBV7-8 and TRBJ2-2; 8 bases align to TRBD1. The CDR3 has 19 amino acids. Germline V gene data show CDR1 as SGHVS and CDR2 as FQNEAQ. Trimming cost V 5 bases and J 0 bases; bases outside gene matches: 14.

This clonotype came up many times. This rearrangement joins TRBV5-1 to TRBJ1-1; 10 bases align to TRBD1. The CDR3 spans 14 residues. Germline V lookup: CDR1 SGHRS, CDR2 YFSETQ. V lost 0 bases and J lost 5; bases outside the gene matches: 1. CDR3 amino acids: CASSLGQGATEAFF. In DNA, the CDR3 is TGCGCCAGCAGCTTGGGACAGGGGGCAACTGAAGCTTTCTTT.

At least ten counts were recorded for this clonotype. The chain recombines TRBV7-2 with TRBJ2-3; weak D call: TRBD2 (6 bases). Trimming cost V 0 bases and J 6 bases, with 22 bases left between them. The CDR3 has 18 residues. From germline, CDR1 is SGHTA and CDR2 FQGNSA. The CDR3 DNA follows: TGTGCCAGCAGCTTAGCGCTTCTTGCGGGGCGCATTTCGGATACGCAGTATTTT. Translating gives CASSLALLAGRISDTQYF.

This clonotype was counted ten times or more. The gene calls are TRBV29-1 and TRBJ1-1, with D tentatively TRBD1 (5 bases). V gave up 6 bases and J gave up 2 bases, with 13 bases separating them. Germline loops: CDR1 SQVTM, CDR2 ANQGSEA. The CDR3 has 13 residues. The CDR3 loop reads CSVGTGHNTEAFF. The CDR3 DNA is TGCAGCGTGGGCACAGGACATAACACTGAAGCTTTCTTT.